Given below is one T cell receptor (beta chain) in context. This specimen belongs to a study of blood T cell repertoires in COVID-19. Study-level information: The samples span acute and convalescent COVID-19 from the United States, Italy and Spain. Sources were T cells, B-cell-depleted T cells, or PBMCs; the material itself was cDNA or gDNA.

Under the authors' procedure: Amplifying reference gene primers gave estimates of nucleated cell counts. Sequenced by immunoSEQ multiplex PCR; TCRdb stores in-frame clones only, minus some. The V and J calls and clone size are taken from that table; D and trimming were inferred from the DNA. The sample has just over 250,000 clones, approximately 87% seen once; the top ten hold approximately 2.3%. Germline values: CDR1 SGHTA, CDR2 FQGNSA. CDR3 length equals 15 residues. V was clipped by 2 bases and J by 4 bases; unmatched bases: 5. The sample consisted of peripheral blood. The V gene is TRBV7-2, the J gene TRBJ2-7; 10 bases align to TRBD1. This clonotype originated in a woman aged 45-59 years with acute or convalescent COVID-19. The CDR3 region has the DNA TGTGCCAGCAGCTTACCGACAGGGGGCATGTACGAGCAGTACTTC. This gives the protein CASSLPTGGMYEQYF.